This TCR beta chain came from a study of B cell selection in AIRE deficiency. Sorting defined conventional CD4 T cells as CD4+CD127+. The CDR3 is 13 amino acids. Germline V gene data show CDR1 as WNHNN and CDR2 as SYGVQD (reference sequence). With 2 bases removed from V and 2 bases from J, the gap between germline ends came to 6 bases. With regard to this clone: Antigen unknown.

Study-level points and caveats: Only TCRbeta was sequenced; around 35% of shared healthy Treg sequences appeared in Tconv. Around 30% of healthy-shared Treg TCRbeta sequences appeared in patient Tconv cells.

Repertoires were generated with immunoSEQ multiplex PCR, while TCRdb's copy carries only in-frame clones and drops some. The top ten hold 0.15% to 0.2% of the sample, which has some 25,000 clones, about 96% seen once. Sample: CD4+CD127+ conventional T cells sorted from PBMCs. The chain couples TRBV10-1 to TRBJ1-2; D is unclear. This TCR derives from a human donor in good health. The CDR3 here is CASSEGQNYGYTF. The CDR3 DNA reads TGCGCCAGCAGTGAGGGGCAGAACTATGGCTACACCTTC.